This T cell receptor (beta chain) stems from a study of early T cells in non-severe SARS-CoV-2 infection. Individual cDNA molecules were tagged with unique molecular identifiers. A single record per CDR3 protein comes from TCRdb applying MiXCR to the 5' RACE reads. Among around 67,000 distinct CDR3 sequences, roughly an eighth were seen once, and the ten largest hold 4.5% to 7%. This clonotype showed up just a few times. Trimming cost V 5 bases and J 10 bases, with 9 bases left between them. The CDR3 is 12 residues long. Germline V gives CDR1 MNHEY, CDR2 SVGEGT. The V gene is TRBV6-2 or TRBV6-3, the J gene TRBJ1-6; no clear D. The starting material was whole blood, obtained at baseline. This TCR derives from an adult who was a healthcare worker with PCR-confirmed SARS-CoV-2 infection or an uninfected control (not recorded which). Here the CDR3 DNA reads TGTGCCAGCAGTCCCCAGAGGTCACCCCTCCACTTT. Translated, it gives CASSPQRSPLHF.